This T cell receptor beta chain is from a study of OX40 agonist ivuxolimab in advanced cancers. At the level of the study: Patients were treated with intravenous ivuxolimab, dosed at 0.01 to 10 mg/kg and infused every 2 weeks.

Collection of blood occurred at baseline, at cycle 4 day 1, and at cycle 7 day 1. This table comes from immunoSEQ multiplex PCR, and its TCRdb copy is limited to in-frame clones, with some not included. The table has around 19,000 clones, about four fifths seen once. V was clipped by 3 bases and J by 5 bases, with 9 bases between them. Germline V gene data show CDR1 as MNHEY and CDR2 as SMNVEV (reference sequence). The CDR3 totals 13 residues. Sequencing used CD4+ or CD8+ T cells sorted from blood, obtained in a trial of the OX40 agonist ivuxolimab. The TCR was taken from an adult with an advanced solid tumor such as melanoma, head and neck, liver or kidney cancer. The chain links TRBV27 to TRBJ2-3; no clear D gene. The CDR3 bases are TGTGCCAGCAGTTTTGGATCAGGAGATACGCAGTATTTT. It encodes CASSFGSGDTQYF.